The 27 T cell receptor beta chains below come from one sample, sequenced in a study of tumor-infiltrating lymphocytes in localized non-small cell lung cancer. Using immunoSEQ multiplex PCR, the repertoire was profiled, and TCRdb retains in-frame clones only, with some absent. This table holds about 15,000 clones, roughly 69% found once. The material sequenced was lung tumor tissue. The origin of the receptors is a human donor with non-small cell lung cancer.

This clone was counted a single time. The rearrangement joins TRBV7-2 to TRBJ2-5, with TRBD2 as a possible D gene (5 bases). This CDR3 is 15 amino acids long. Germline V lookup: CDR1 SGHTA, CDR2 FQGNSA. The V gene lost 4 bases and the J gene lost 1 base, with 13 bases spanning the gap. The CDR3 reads CASSSSSRAQETQYF. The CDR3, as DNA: TGTGCCAGCAGCTCCTCGTCGAGGGCCCAAGAGACCCAGTACTTC.

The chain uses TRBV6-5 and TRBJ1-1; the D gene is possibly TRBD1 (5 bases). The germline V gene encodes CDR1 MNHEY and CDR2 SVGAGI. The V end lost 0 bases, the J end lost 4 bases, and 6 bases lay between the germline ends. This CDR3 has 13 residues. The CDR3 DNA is TGTGCCAGCAGTTACTCAAGGGGCACTGAAGCTTTCTTT. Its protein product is CASSYSRGTEAFF.

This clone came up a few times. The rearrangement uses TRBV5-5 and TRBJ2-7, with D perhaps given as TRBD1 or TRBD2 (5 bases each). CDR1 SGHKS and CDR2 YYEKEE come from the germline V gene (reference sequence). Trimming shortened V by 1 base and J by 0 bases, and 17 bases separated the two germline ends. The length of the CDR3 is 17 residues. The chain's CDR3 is CASSLTGAGPRSYEQYF. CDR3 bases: TGTGCCAGCAGCTTGACCGGGGCAGGTCCTCGCTCCTACGAGCAGTACTTC.

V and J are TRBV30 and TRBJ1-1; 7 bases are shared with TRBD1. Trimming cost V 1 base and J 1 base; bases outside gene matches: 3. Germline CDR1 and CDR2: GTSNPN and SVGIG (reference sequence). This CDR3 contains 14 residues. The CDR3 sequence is CAWSAGTANTEAFF. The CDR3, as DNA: TGTGCCTGGAGTGCAGGGACAGCGAACACTGAAGCTTTCTTT.

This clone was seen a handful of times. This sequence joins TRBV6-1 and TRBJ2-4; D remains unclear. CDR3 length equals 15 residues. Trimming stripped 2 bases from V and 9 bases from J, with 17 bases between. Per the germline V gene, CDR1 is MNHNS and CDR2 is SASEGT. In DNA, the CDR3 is TGTGCCAGCAGTGAACCCCGGGCAGAGTTTGGCATTCAGTACTTC. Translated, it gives CASSEPRAEFGIQYF.

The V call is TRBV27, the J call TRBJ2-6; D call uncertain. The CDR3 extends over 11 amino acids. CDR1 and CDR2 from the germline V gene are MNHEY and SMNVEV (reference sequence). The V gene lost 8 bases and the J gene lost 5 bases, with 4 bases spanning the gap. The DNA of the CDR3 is TGTGCCAGCGGAAGGGCCAACGTCCTGACTTTC. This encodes CASGRANVLTF.

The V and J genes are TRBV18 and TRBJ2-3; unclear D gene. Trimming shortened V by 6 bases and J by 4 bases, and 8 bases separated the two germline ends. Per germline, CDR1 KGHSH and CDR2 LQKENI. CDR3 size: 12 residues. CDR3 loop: CASSPLADTQYF. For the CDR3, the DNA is TGTGCCAGCTCGCCTCTCGCAGATACGCAGTATTTT.

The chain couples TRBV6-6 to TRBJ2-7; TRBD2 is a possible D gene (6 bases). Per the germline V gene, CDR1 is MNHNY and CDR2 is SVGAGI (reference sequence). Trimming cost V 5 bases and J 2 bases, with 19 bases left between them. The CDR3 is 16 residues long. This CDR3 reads CASSTGDGGSPYEQYF. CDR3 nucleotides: TGTGCCAGCAGTACGGGAGACGGTGGGAGCCCCTACGAGCAGTACTTC.

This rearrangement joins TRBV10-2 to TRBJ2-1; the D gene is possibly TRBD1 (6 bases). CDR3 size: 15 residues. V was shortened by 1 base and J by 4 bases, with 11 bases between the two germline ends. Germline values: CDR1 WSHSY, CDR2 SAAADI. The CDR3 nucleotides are TGCGCCAGCAGTGAGTGGGTGACAGGTTACAATGAGCAGTTCTTC. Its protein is CASSEWVTGYNEQFF.

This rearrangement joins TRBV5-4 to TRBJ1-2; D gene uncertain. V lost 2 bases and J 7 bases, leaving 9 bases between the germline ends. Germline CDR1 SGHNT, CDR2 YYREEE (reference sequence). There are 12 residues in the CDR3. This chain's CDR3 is CASSLASGGYTF. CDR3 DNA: TGTGCCAGCAGCTTAGCGTCCGGTGGCTACACCTTC.

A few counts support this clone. Here the CDR3 DNA reads TGTGCCAGCAGCTGGGACTTACGAGGAGGCTACACCTTC. It codes for CASSWDLRGGYTF. The chain employs TRBV5-4 and TRBJ1-2; maybe TRBD1 (5 bases). The germline V gene encodes CDR1 SGHNT and CDR2 YYREEE (reference sequence). This CDR3 spans 13 amino acids. Trimming took off 3 bases at V and 8 bases at J, with 14 bases between the two ends.

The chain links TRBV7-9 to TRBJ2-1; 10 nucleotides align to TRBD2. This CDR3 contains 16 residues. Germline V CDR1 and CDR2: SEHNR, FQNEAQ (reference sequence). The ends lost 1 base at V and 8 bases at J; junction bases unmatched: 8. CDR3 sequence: CASSLGLAGVTDEQFF. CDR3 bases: TGTGCCAGCAGCTTAGGGCTAGCGGGAGTAACAGATGAGCAGTTCTTC.

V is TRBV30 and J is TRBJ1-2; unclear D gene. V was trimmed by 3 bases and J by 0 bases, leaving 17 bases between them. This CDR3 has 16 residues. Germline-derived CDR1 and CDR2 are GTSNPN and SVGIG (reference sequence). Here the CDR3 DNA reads TGTGCCTGGAGGCCGCTCTTAGGGCGCTCTAACTATGGCTACACCTTC. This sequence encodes CAWRPLLGRSNYGYTF.

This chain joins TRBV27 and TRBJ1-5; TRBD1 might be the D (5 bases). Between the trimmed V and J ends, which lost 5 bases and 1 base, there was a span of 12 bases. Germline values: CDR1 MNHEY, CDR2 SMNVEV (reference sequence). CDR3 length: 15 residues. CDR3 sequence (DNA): TGTGCCAGCAGTGAGCTAGGGGTAAGCAATCAGCCCCAGCATTTT. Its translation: CASSELGVSNQPQHF.

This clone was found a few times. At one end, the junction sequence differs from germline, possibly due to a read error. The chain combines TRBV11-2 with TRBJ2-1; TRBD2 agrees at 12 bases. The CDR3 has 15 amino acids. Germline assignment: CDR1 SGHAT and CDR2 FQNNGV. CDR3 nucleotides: TGTGCCAGCAGTTTAGGACTAGCGGGAATTGGTGAGCAGTTCTTC. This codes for CASSLGLAGIGEQFF.

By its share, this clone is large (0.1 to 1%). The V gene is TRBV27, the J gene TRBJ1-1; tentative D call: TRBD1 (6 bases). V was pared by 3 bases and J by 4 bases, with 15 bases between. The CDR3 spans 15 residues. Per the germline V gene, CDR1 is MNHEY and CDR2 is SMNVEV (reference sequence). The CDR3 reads CASSFGPTGSTEAFF. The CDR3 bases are TGTGCCAGCAGTTTTGGCCCCACAGGGTCCACTGAAGCTTTCTTT.

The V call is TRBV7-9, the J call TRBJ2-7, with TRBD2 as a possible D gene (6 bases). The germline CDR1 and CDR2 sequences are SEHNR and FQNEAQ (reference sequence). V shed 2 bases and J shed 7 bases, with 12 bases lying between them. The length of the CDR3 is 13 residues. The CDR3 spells CASSLPADYEQYF. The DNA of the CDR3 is TGTGCCAGCAGCTTACCAGCGGACTATGAGCAGTACTTC.

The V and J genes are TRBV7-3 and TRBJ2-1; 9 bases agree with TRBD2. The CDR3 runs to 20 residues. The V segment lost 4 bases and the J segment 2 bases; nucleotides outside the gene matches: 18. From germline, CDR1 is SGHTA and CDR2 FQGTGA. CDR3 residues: CASSSPEGGRGAGAYNEQFF. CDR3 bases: TGTGCCAGCAGCTCCCCGGAGGGCGGGAGGGGGGCTGGGGCCTACAATGAGCAGTTCTTC.

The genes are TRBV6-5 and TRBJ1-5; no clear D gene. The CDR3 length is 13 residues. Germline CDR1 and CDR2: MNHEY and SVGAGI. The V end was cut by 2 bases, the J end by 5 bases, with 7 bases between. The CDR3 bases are TGTGCCAGCAGTTACGACCGGTATCAGCCCCAGCATTTT. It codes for CASSYDRYQPQHF.

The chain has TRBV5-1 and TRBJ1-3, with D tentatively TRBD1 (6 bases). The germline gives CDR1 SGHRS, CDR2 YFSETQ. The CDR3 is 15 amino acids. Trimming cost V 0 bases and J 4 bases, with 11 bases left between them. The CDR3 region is CASSLEQGSGNTIYF. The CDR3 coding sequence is TGCGCCAGCAGCTTGGAACAGGGTTCCGGAAACACCATATATTTT.

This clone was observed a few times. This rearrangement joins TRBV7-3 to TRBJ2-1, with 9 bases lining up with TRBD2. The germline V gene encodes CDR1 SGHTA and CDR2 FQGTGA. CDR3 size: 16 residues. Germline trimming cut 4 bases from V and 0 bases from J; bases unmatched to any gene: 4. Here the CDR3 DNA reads TGTGCCAGCAGCTGGGATAGCGGGAGCTCCTACAATGAGCAGTTCTTC. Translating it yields CASSWDSGSSYNEQFF.

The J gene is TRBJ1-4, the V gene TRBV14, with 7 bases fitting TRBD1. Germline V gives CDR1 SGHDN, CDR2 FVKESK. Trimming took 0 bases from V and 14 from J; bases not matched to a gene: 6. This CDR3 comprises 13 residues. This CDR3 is CASSQDTGARLFF. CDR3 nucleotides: TGTGCCAGCAGCCAAGATACAGGGGCAAGGCTGTTTTTT. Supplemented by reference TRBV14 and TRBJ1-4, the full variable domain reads EAGVTQFPSHSVIEKGQTVTLRCDPISGHDNLYWYRRVMGKEIKFLLHFVKESKQDESGMPNNRFLAERTGGTYSTLKVQPAELEDSGVYFCASSQDTGARLFFGSGTQLSVL.

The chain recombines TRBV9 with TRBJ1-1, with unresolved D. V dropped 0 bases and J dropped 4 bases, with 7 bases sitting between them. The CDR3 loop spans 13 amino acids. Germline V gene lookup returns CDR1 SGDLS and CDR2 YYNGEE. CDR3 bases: TGTGCCAGCAGCGTAGTACCGGTCACTGAAGCTTTCTTT. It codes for CASSVVPVTEAFF.

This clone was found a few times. The CDR3 coding sequence is TGTGCCAGCAGCTTCCAATCCACCAGGGTGTGGATATCGAACACTGAAGCTTTCTTT. It translates to CASSFQSTRVWISNTEAFF. This rearrangement joins TRBV5-5 to TRBJ1-1, with a tentative D call TRBD1 (5 bases). Germline values: CDR1 SGHKS, CDR2 YYEKEE (reference sequence). This CDR3 comprises 19 residues. V dropped 2 bases and J dropped 1 base, with 24 bases sitting between them. Full variable domain (remainder filled in from reference TRBV5-5 and TRBJ1-1): DAGVTQSPTHLIKTRGQQVTLRCSPISGHKSVSWYQQVLGQGPQFIFQYYEKEERGRGNFPDRFSARQFPNYSSELNVNALLLGDSALYLCASSFQSTRVWISNTEAFFGQGTRLTVV.

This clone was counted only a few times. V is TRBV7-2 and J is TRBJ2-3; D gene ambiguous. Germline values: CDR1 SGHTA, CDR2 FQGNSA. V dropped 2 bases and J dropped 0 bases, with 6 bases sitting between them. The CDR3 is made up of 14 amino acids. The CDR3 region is CASSLQSSTDTQYF. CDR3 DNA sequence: TGTGCCAGCAGCTTACAGTCTAGCACAGATACGCAGTATTTT.

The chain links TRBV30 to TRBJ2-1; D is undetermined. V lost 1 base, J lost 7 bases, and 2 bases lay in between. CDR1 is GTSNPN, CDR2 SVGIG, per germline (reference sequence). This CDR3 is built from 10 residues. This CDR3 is CAWSENEQFF. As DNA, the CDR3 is TGTGCCTGGAGTGAAAATGAGCAGTTCTTC.

The CDR3, as DNA: TGTGCCATCAGTGAGTCGCTTTCTAGCGGGAGTTCTAGCACAGATACGCAGTATTTT. Translating gives CAISESLSSGSSSTDTQYF. The J gene is TRBJ2-3, the V gene TRBV10-3; 10 bases match TRBD2. CDR3 size: 19 residues. V lost 0 bases to trimming and J lost 0 bases; unmatched junction nucleotides: 9. Germline V lookup: CDR1 ENHRY, CDR2 SYGVKD.